What follows are 20 T cell receptor beta chains derived from one specimen sequenced in a study of cytomegalovirus exposure and HLA in healthy donors. PCR employed 60 Vbeta and 13 Jbeta primers. Repertoires were generated with immunoSEQ multiplex PCR, while TCRdb's copy carries only in-frame clones and drops some. The sample holds about 150,000 clones; roughly 80% are singletons and the top ten take around an eighth. The sample consisted of PBMCs. Receptor source: a man aged 35-49 years in good health and CMV-seropositive.

The rearrangement joins TRBV6-1 to TRBJ2-3; TRBD1 might be the D (6 bases). The CDR3 sequence is 14 residues long. The V gene lost 9 bases and the J gene lost 3 bases, with 16 bases spanning the gap. Germline CDR1 reads MNHNS; CDR2 reads SASEGT. This CDR3 reads CASFGQLSTDTQYF. In DNA, the CDR3 is TGTGCCAGTTTCGGACAGCTATCTACAGATACGCAGTATTTT.

This chain uses TRBV13 with TRBJ2-7; D is perhaps TRBD1 (6 bases). Trimming removed 4 bases from V and 3 bases from J, with 13 bases in between. Germline V gene sequence: CDR1 PRHDT, CDR2 FYEKMQ (reference sequence). CDR3 length equals 14 residues. The CDR3 DNA is TGTGCCAGCAGCTCCTCAAGGGGGAACTACGAGCAGTACTTC. It codes for CASSSSRGNYEQYF.

The CDR3 loop is CASSQDGRGGYGYTF. In DNA form, the CDR3 reads TGCGCCAGCAGCCAAGATGGTAGGGGAGGCTATGGCTACACCTTC. The chain recombines TRBV4-3 with TRBJ1-2; TRBD1 is a possible D gene (5 bases). Trimming stripped 0 bases from V and 4 bases from J, with 12 bases between. The CDR3 has 15 residues. In germline, CDR1 is LGHNA, CDR2 YSLEER.

The J gene is TRBJ2-1, the V gene TRBV6-5, with 9 positions matching TRBD1. The CDR3 contains 15 residues. Losses at the gene ends were 6 bases for V and 12 bases for J; bases not matched to a gene: 15. From germline, CDR1 is MNHEY and CDR2 SVGAGI. DNA for the CDR3: TGTGCCAGCAGCGAGCGGGACAGGGTGCATTATGGGCAGTTCTTC. This gives the protein CASSERDRVHYGQFF.

The chain uses TRBV18 and TRBJ1-2, with TRBD1 matching 9 bases. Germline values: CDR1 KGHSH, CDR2 LQKENI. The CDR3 contains 17 residues. V gave up 3 bases and J gave up 1 base; unmatched junction bases: 9. As DNA, the CDR3 is TGTGCCAGCTCACCCGTCCCGGGACAGGGTTATAACTATGGCTACACCTTC. Translating it yields CASSPVPGQGYNYGYTF.

V usage is TRBV7-8 and J usage is TRBJ2-1; TRBD2 aligns across 13 bases. The trim removed 5 bases at V and 4 bases at J, leaving 2 bases unmatched. Germline loops: CDR1 SGHVS, CDR2 FQNEAQ. The CDR3 has 15 residues. CDR3 region: CASSRTSGGYNEQFF. DNA of the CDR3: TGTGCCAGCAGCAGGACTAGCGGGGGATACAATGAGCAGTTCTTC.

The chain links TRBV28 to TRBJ2-7; D remains ambiguous. The CDR3 is made up of 15 amino acids. Trimming took off 5 bases at V and 0 bases at J, with 14 bases between the two ends. Per the germline V gene, CDR1 is MDHEN and CDR2 is SYDVKM. The CDR3 reads CASSPLLMSSYEQYF. In DNA, the CDR3 is TGTGCCAGCAGTCCCCTTCTCATGAGCTCCTACGAGCAGTACTTC. Looking up the rest from reference TRBV28 and TRBJ2-7 gives the full variable domain: DVKVTQSSRYLVKRTGEKVFLECVQDMDHENMFWYRQDPGLGLRLIYFSYDVKMKEKGDIPEGYSVSREKKERFSLILESASTNQTSMYLCASSPLLMSSYEQYFGPGTRLTVT.

The CDR3 protein is CASSPLGSGNQETQYF. CDR3 in DNA: TGTGCCAGCAGCCCCCTGGGTAGCGGGAACCAAGAGACCCAGTACTTC. The chain employs TRBV7-3 and TRBJ2-5, with TRBD2 matching 8 bases. V lost 5 bases to trimming and J lost 0 bases; unmatched junction nucleotides: 8. CDR1 SGHTA and CDR2 FQGTGA come from the germline V gene. The CDR3 is 16 residues long.

The J gene is TRBJ1-2, the V gene TRBV6-5; TRBD1 is a possible D gene (6 bases). V was clipped by 5 bases and J by 4 bases, with 14 bases between them. The CDR3 extends over 14 amino acids. The germline V gene has CDR1 MNHEY and CDR2 SVGAGI. The CDR3 here is CASSPTPGAYGYTF. The DNA for the CDR3 is TGTGCCAGCAGTCCCACCCCAGGGGCCTATGGCTACACCTTC.

This chain links TRBV27 with TRBJ2-3; D not certain. V lost 5 bases to trimming and J lost 6 bases, with 15 bases between them. There are 14 residues in the CDR3. Germline CDR1 and CDR2: MNHEY and SMNVEV (reference sequence). CDR3 coding DNA: TGTGCCAGCAGTCCGTACAGAGCACGCGATACGCAGTATTTT. Protein: CASSPYRARDTQYF.

The chain is built from TRBV5-1 and TRBJ2-7; the D gene is possibly TRBD2 (5 bases). The CDR3 consists of 15 residues. CDR1 SGHRS and CDR2 YFSETQ come from the germline V gene. Deletions cut 1 base from V and 2 bases from J, with 13 bases between. CDR3 coding DNA: TGCGCCAGCAGCTTGTCGGGGTCGGAAACCTACGAGCAGTACTTC. As protein: CASSLSGSETYEQYF.

The J gene is TRBJ1-1, the V gene TRBV19, with 9 positions matching TRBD1. V trimming: 4 bases; J trimming: 1 base; junction bases outside the gene matches: 10. This CDR3 is built from 17 residues. Germline CDR1 reads LNHDA; CDR2 reads SQIVND (reference sequence). In nucleotides, the CDR3 is TGTGCCAGTAGTACCATACGGGACAGGGAAAGGAACACTGAAGCTTTCTTT. Its protein is CASSTIRDRERNTEAFF.

V is TRBV6-5 and J is TRBJ1-1; TRBD1 might be the D (5 bases). Trimming pared 1 base from V and 3 bases from J, leaving 12 bases between. This CDR3 has 15 residues. Germline CDR1 and CDR2: MNHEY and SVGAGI. This CDR3 reads CASSYYRFLDTEAFF. DNA of the CDR3: TGTGCCAGCAGTTACTACAGGTTTCTTGACACTGAAGCTTTCTTT.

V gene TRBV12-5 combines with J gene TRBJ2-1, with 8 positions matching TRBD2. The trim removed 2 bases at V and 9 bases at J, leaving 9 bases unmatched. The CDR3 consists of 15 residues. The germline V gene has CDR1 LGHNT and CDR2 FRNRAP. In DNA form, the CDR3 reads TGTGCTAGTGGTTTGCAACCGGGACTAGGGGGTGAGCAGTTCTTC. Translated: CASGLQPGLGGEQFF.

The chain joins TRBV7-2 to TRBJ2-3; D gene ambiguous. Germline V lookup: CDR1 SGHTA, CDR2 FQGNSA. This CDR3 is 14 amino acids long. V was clipped by 10 bases and J by 9 bases, with 23 bases between them. The CDR3, as DNA: TGTGCCATCCGCCAGTTCCGCGACATTGGAACGCAGTATTTT. It translates to CAIRQFRDIGTQYF.

The chain combines TRBV10-3 with TRBJ2-1; D is uncertain. The germline V gene has CDR1 ENHRY and CDR2 SYGVKD. The CDR3 totals 13 residues. The V end was cut by 6 bases, the J end by 6 bases, with 12 bases between. Here the CDR3 reads CAISRPGSNEQFF. The CDR3 bases are TGTGCCATCAGCCGCCCAGGTTCCAATGAGCAGTTCTTC.

This chain joins TRBV9 and TRBJ2-3, with D possibly TRBD2 on 5 matching bases. The CDR3 has 14 amino acids. The V gene lost 0 bases and the J gene lost 5 bases, with 10 bases spanning the gap. From germline, CDR1 is SGDLS and CDR2 YYNGEE. CDR3 loop: CASSVVEGGDTQYF. Written as DNA, the CDR3 is TGTGCCAGCAGCGTAGTCGAGGGCGGAGATACGCAGTATTTT. Based on the CDR3 plus reference TRBV9 and TRBJ2-3, the full variable domain is DSGVTQTPKHLITATGQRVTLRCSPRSGDLSVYWYQQSLDQGLQFLIQYYNGEERAKGNILERFSAQQFPDLHSELNLSSLELGDSALYFCASSVVEGGDTQYFGPGTRLTVL.

The genes are TRBV7-9 and TRBJ1-5; D unclear. Germline loops: CDR1 SEHNR, CDR2 FQNEAQ (reference sequence). V was clipped by 4 bases and J by 5 bases, with 9 bases between them. The CDR3 totals 13 residues. The CDR3 bases are TGTGCCAGCAGCTCCTATGCGGATCAGCCCCAGCATTTT. Encoded protein: CASSSYADQPQHF.

This clone showed up just a few times. This chain uses TRBV7-9 with TRBJ1-1, with a tentative D call TRBD1 (5 bases). CDR3 length: 14 residues. Trimming pared 10 bases from V and 0 bases from J, leaving 15 bases between. Germline CDR1 is SEHNR and CDR2 is FQNEAQ (reference sequence). The CDR3 nucleotides read TGTGCCACCACCCATGGGGGGATGAACACTGAAGCTTTCTTT. It codes for CATTHGGMNTEAFF. Using reference TRBV7-9 and TRBJ1-1 for the parts outside the CDR3, the full variable domain is DTGVSQNPRHKITKRGQNVTFRCDPISEHNRLYWYRQTLGQGPEFLTYFQNEAQLEKSRLLSDRFSAERPKGSFSTLEIQRTEQGDSAMYLCATTHGGMNTEAFFGQGTRLTVV.

This CDR3 is CASGRLAGGPDEQYF. The CDR3 nucleotides read TGTGCCAGCGGGAGACTAGCGGGAGGGCCGGACGAGCAGTACTTC. The rearrangement joins TRBV27 to TRBJ2-5; the match to TRBD2 covers 14 bases. The J call may be wrong; the DNA end is better matched by TRBJ2-7. CDR1 is MNHEY, CDR2 SMNVEV, per germline (reference sequence). The CDR3 runs 15 residues.